The text below deals with one T cell receptor beta chain. The target antigen is unknown. TCRdb's table, derived via immunoSEQ multiplex PCR, lists solely in-frame clones and lacks some. The sample consists of some 17,000 clones, around 79% of them appearing once. Regarding time point: cycle 4 day 1 (C4D1), after less than seven weeks of nivolumab. Relapse was seen in all patients after autologous stem cell transplantation, and brentuximab vedotin exposure was variable. Magnetic negative selection served to purify CD4+ T cells out of PBMCs that had been thawed. The best responses consisted of complete response, partial response or progressive disease. The sample is drawn from a study of PD-1 blockade in classical Hodgkin lymphoma. From germline, CDR1 is SGDLS and CDR2 YYNGEE. The CDR3 consists of 20 residues. Trimming removed 0 bases from V and 0 bases from J, with 22 bases in between. Findings of the study overall: Before treatment, complete responders showed about the same diversity as newly diagnosed patients. By C4D1 there was a significant rise in CD4+ TCR diversity but not in CD8+ TCR diversity.

The source of this sequence is a human donor with classical Hodgkin lymphoma. The chain has TRBV9 and TRBJ1-3, with D possibly TRBD1 on 5 matching bases. This sample comprised CD4+ T cells from blood, obtained before the fourth cycle of nivolumab. The CDR3 here is CASSVGTGDTRRGSGNTIYF. DNA for the CDR3: TGTGCCAGCAGCGTAGGTACAGGCGACACCCGAAGGGGCTCTGGAAACACCATATATTTT.